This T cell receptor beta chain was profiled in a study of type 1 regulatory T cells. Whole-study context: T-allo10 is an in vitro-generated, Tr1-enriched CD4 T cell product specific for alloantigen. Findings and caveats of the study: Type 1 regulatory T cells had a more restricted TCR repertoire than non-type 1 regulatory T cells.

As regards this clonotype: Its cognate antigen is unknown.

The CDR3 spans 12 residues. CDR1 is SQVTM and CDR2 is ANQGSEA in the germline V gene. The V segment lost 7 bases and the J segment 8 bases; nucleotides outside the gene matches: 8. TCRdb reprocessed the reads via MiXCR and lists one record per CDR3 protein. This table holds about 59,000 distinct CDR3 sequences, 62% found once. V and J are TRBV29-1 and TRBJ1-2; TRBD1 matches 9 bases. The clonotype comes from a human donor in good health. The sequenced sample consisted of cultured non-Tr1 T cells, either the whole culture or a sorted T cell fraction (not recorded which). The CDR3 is CSGQQGAQGYTF. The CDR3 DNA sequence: TGCAGCGGACAACAGGGGGCGCAAGGCTACACCTTC. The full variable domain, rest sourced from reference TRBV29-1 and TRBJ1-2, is SAVISQKPSRDICQRGTSLTIQCQVDSQVTMMFWYRQQPGQSLTLIATANQGSEATYESGFVIDKFPISRPNLTFSTLTVSNMSPEDSSIYLCSGQQGAQGYTFGSGTRLTVV.